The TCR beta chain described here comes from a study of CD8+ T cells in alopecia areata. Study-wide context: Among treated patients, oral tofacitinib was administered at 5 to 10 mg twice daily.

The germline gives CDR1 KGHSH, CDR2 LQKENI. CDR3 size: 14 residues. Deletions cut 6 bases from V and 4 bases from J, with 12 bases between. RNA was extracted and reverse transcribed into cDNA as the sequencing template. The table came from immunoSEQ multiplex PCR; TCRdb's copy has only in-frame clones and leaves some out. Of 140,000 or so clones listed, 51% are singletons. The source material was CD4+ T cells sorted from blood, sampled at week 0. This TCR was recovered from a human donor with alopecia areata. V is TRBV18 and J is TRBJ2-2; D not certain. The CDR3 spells CASSSSEFTGELFF. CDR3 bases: TGTGCCAGCTCCTCCTCCGAATTCACCGGGGAGCTGTTTTTT.